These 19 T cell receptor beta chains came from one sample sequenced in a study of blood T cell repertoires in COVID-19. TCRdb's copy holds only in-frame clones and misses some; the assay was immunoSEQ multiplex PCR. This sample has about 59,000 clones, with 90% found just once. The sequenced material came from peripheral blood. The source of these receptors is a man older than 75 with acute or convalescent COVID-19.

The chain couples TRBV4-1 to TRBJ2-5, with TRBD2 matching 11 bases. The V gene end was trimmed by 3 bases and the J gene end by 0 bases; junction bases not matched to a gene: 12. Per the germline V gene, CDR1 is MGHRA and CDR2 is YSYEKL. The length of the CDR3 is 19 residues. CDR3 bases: TGCGCCAGCAGCCATGACTATAGCGGGGGGGCCTCGTACCAAGAGACCCAGTACTTC. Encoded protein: CASSHDYSGGASYQETQYF.

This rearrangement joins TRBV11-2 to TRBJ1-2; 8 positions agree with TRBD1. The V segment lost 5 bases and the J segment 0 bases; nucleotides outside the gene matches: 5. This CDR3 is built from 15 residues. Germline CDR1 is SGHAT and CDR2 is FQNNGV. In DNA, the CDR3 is TGTGCCAGCAGCAGAACAGGGGGTCCTAACTATGGCTACACCTTC. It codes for CASSRTGGPNYGYTF. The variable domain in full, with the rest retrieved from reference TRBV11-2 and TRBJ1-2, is EAGVAQSPRYKIIEKRQSVAFWCNPISGHATLYWYQQILGQGPKLLIQFQNNGVVDDSQLPKDRFSAERLKGVDSTLKIQPAKLEDSAVYLCASSRTGGPNYGYTFGSGTRLTVV.

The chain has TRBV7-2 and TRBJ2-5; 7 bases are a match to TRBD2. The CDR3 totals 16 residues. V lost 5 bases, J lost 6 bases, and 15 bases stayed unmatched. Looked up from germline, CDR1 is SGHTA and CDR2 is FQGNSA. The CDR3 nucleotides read TGTGCCAGCAGCACGCTACAGCGGGGTTGGGACCAGACCCAGTACTTC. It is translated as CASSTLQRGWDQTQYF.

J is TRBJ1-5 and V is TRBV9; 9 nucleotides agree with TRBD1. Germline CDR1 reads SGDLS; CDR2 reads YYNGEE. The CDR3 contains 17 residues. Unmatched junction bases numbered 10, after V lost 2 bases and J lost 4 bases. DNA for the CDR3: TGTGCCAGCAGCGTCCCCGGGACAGGGTTTCGGAATCAGCCCCAGCATTTT. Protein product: CASSVPGTGFRNQPQHF.

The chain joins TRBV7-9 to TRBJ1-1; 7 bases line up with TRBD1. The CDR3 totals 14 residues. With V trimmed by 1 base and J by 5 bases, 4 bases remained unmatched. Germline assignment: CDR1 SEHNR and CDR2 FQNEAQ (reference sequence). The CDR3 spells CASSLGQGVTEAFF. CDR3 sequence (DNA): TGTGCCAGCAGCTTAGGACAGGGAGTGACTGAAGCTTTCTTT.

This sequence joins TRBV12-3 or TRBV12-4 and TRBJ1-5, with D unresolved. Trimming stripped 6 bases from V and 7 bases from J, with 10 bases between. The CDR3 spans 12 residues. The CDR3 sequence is CASRTTEQPQHF. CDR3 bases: TGTGCCAGCAGAACCACAGAACAGCCCCAGCATTTT.

CDR3 region: CASSSTGVAETQYF. The CDR3 region has the DNA TGTGCCAGCAGCTCCACGGGCGTAGCGGAGACCCAGTACTTC. The gene calls are TRBV5-6 and TRBJ2-5; D might be TRBD2 (5 bases). Trimming shortened V by 3 bases and J by 5 bases, and 14 bases separated the two germline ends. Germline assignment: CDR1 SGHDT and CDR2 YYEEEE. This CDR3 has 14 amino acids.

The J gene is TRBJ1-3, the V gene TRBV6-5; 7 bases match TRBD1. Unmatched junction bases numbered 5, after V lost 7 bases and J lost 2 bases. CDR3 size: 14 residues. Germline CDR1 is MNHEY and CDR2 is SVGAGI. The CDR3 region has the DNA TGTGCCAGCAAGAAAACAGGGGCTGGAAACACCATATATTTT. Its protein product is CASKKTGAGNTIYF.

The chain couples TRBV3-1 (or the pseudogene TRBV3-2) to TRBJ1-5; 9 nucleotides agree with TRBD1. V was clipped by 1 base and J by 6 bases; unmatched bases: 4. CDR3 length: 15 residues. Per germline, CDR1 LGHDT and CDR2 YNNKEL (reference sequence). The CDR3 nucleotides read TGTGCCAGCAGCCAAGCAGCGACAGGGGGTCAGCCCCAGCATTTT. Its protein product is CASSQAATGGQPQHF.

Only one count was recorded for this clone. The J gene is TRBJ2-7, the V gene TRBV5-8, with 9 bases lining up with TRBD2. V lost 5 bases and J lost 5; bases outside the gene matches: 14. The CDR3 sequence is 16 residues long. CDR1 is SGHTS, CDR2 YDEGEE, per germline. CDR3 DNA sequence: TGTGCCAGCAGAGCGGGCGGGGGGGCGTTGAGTGACGAGCAGTACTTC. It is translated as CASRAGGGALSDEQYF. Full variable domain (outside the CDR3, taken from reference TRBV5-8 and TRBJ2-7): EAGVTQSPTHLIKTRGQQATLRCSPISGHTSVYWYQQALGLGLQFLLWYDEGEERNRGNFPPRFSGRQFPNYSSELNVNALELEDSALYLCASRAGGGALSDEQYFGPGTRLTVT.

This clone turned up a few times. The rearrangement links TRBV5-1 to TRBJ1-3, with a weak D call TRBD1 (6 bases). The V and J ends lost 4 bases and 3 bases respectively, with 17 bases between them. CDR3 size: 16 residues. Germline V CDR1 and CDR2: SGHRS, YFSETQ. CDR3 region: CASSQETGPSGNTIYF. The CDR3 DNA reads TGCGCCAGCAGCCAAGAAACAGGGCCCAGTGGAAACACCATATATTTT.

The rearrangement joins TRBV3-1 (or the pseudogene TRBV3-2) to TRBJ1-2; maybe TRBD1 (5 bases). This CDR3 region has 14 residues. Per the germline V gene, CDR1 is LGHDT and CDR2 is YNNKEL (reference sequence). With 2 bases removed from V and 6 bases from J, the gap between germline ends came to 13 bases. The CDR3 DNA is TGTGCCAGCAGCCAACGGGGGAGGGATCATGGCTACACCTTC. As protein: CASSQRGRDHGYTF.

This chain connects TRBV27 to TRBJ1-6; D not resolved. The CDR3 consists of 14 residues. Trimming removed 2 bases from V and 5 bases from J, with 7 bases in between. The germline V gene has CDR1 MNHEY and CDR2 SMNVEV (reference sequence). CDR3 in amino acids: CASSLARNNSPLHF. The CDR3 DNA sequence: TGTGCCAGCAGTTTAGCCAGGAATAATTCACCCCTCCACTTT.

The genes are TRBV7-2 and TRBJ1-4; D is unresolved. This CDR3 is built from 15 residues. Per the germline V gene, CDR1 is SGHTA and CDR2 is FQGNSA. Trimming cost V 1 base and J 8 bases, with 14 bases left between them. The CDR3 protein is CASSLDVSAVEKLFF. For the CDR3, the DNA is TGTGCCAGCAGCTTAGATGTGTCAGCGGTCGAAAAACTGTTTTTT.

CDR3 residues: CASSRTGRQETQYF. The CDR3 bases are TGTGCCAGCAGTCGGACAGGTCGCCAAGAGACCCAGTACTTC. V is TRBV11-2 and J is TRBJ2-5; 7 nucleotides align to TRBD1. This CDR3 region has 14 residues. Trimming at V came to 6 bases and at J to 1 base, leaving 5 bases not matched to a gene. CDR1 and CDR2 from the germline V gene are SGHAT and FQNNGV.

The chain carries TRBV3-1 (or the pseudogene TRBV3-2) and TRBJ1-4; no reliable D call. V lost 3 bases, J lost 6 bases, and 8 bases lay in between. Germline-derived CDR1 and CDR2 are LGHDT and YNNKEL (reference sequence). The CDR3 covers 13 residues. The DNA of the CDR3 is TGTGCCAGCAGCCAGTTTAGCGATGAAAAACTGTTTTTT. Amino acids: CASSQFSDEKLFF.

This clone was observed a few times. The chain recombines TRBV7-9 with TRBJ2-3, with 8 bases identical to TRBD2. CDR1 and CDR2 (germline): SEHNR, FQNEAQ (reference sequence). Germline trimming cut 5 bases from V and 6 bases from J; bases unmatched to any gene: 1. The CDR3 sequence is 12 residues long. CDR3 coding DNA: TGTGCCAGCAGCCGCGGGGGGGATACGCAGTATTTT. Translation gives CASSRGGDTQYF.

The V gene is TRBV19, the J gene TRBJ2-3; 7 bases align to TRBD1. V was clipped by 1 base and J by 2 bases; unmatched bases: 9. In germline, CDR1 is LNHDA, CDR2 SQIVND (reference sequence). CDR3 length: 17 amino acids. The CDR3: CASSIGQGQPFTDTQYF. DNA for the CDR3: TGTGCCAGTAGTATAGGGCAGGGACAGCCCTTCACAGATACGCAGTATTTT. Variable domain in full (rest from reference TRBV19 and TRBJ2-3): DGGITQSPKYLFRKEGQNVTLSCEQNLNHDAMYWYRQDPGQGLRLIYYSQIVNDFQKGDIAEGYSVSREKKESFPLTVTSAQKNPTAFYLCASSIGQGQPFTDTQYFGPGTRLTVL.

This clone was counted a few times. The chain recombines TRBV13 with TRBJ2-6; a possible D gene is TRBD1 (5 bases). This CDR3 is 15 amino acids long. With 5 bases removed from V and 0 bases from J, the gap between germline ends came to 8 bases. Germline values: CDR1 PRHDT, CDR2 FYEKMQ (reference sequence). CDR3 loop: CASSDSRSGANVLTF. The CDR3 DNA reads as TGTGCCAGCAGCGACAGCCGCTCTGGGGCCAACGTCCTGACTTTC. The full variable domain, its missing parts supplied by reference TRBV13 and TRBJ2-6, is AAGVIQSPRHLIKEKRETATLKCYPIPRHDTVYWYQQGPGQDPQFLISFYEKMQSDKGSIPDRFSAQQFSDYHSELNMSSLELGDSALYFCASSDSRSGANVLTFGAGSRLTVL.